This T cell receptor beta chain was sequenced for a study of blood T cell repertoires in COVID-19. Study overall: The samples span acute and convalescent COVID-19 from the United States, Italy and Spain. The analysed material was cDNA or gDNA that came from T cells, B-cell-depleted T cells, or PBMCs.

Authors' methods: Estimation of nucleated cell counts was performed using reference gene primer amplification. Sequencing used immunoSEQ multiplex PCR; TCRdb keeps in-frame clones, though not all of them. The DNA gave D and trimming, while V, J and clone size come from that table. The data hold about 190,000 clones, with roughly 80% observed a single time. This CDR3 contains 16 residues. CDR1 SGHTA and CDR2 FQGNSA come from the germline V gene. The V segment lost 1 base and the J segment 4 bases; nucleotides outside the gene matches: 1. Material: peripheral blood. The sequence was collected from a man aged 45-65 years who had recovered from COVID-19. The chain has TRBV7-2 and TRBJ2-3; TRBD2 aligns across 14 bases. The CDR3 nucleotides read TGTGCCAGCAGCTTAGGGGGACTAGCGGGGGCAGATACGCAGTATTTT. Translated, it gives CASSLGGLAGADTQYF.